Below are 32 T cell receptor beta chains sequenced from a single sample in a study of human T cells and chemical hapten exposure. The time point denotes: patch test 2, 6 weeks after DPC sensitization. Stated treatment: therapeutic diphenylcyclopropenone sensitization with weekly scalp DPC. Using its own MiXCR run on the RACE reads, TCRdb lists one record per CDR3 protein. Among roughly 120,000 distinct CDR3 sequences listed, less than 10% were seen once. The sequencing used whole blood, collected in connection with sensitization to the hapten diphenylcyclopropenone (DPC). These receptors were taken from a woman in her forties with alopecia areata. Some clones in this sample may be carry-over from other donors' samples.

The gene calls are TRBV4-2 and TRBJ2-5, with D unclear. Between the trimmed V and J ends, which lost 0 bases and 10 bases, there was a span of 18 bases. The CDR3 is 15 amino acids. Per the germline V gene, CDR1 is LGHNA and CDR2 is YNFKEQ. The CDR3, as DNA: TGTGCCAGCAGCCAAGAGAGGACCGGCAAAAGCGTCCAGTACTTC. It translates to CASSQERTGKSVQYF.

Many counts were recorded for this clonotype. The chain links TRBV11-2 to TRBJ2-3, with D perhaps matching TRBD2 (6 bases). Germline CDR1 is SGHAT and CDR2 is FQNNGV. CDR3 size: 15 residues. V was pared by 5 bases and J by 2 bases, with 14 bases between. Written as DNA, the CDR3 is TGTGCCAGCAGCCAGCGGGCAGGGACCACAGATACGCAGTATTTT. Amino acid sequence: CASSQRAGTTDTQYF.

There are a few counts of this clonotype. The CDR3 region has the DNA TGTGCCAGCAGCAAAGAACCCCCAGGGGGCGACGAAAAACTGTTTTTT. It codes for CASSKEPPGGDEKLFF. The J gene is TRBJ1-4, the V gene TRBV21-1; the listed D gene, TRBD1, was not tested against the DNA. TRBV21-1 is a pseudogene segment. The CDR3 loop spans 16 amino acids.

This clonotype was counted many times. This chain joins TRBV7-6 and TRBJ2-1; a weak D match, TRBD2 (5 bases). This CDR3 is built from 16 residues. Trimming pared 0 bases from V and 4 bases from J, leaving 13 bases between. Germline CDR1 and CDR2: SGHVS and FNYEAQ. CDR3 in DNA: TGTGCCAGCAGCTTAGCGGAGGATTGGGCATACAATGAGCAGTTCTTC. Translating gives CASSLAEDWAYNEQFF.

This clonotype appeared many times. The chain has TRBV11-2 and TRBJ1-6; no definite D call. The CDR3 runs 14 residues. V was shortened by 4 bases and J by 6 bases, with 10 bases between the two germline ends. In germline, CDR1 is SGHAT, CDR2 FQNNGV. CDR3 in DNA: TGTGCCAGCAGCTCCCCGTGGGGTAATTCACCCCTCCACTTT. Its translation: CASSSPWGNSPLHF.

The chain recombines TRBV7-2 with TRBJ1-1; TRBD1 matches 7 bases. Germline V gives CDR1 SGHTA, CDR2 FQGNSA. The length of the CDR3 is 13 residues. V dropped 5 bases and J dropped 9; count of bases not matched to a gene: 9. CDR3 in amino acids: CASSPLTGTKAFF. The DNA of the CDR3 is TGTGCCAGCAGCCCTTTGACAGGGACTAAAGCTTTCTTT.

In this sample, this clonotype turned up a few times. The CDR3 DNA sequence: TGTGCCAGTAGTATAGTTCAGGGAAGCACAGATACGCAGTATTTT. Amino acid sequence: CASSIVQGSTDTQYF. The chain uses TRBV19 and TRBJ2-3; a weak D match, TRBD1 (5 bases). This CDR3 is 15 amino acids long. V lost 1 base, J lost 0 bases, and 8 bases lay in between. Per the germline V gene, CDR1 is LNHDA and CDR2 is SQIVND (reference sequence).

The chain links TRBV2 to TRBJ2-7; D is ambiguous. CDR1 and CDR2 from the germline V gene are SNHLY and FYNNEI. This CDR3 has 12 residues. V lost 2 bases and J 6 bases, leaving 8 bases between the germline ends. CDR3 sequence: CASSENSGEQYF. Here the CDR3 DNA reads TGTGCCAGCAGTGAAAATTCGGGCGAGCAGTACTTC.

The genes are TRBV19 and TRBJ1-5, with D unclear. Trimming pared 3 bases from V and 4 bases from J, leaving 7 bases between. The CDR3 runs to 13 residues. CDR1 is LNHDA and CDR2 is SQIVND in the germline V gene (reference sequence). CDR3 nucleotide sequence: TGTGCCAGTAGTATTGGTCGGAATCAGCCCCAGCATTTT. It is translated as CASSIGRNQPQHF. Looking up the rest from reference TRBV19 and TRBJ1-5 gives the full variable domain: DGGITQSPKYLFRKEGQNVTLSCEQNLNHDAMYWYRQDPGQGLRLIYYSQIVNDFQKGDIAEGYSVSREKKESFPLTVTSAQKNPTAFYLCASSIGRNQPQHFGDGTRLSIL.

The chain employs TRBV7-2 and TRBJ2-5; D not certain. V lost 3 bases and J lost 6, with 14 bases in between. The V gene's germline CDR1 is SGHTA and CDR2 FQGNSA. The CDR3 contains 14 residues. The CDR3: CASSFSRELKTQYF. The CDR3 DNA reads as TGTGCCAGCAGCTTCTCTAGAGAGCTAAAGACCCAGTACTTC.

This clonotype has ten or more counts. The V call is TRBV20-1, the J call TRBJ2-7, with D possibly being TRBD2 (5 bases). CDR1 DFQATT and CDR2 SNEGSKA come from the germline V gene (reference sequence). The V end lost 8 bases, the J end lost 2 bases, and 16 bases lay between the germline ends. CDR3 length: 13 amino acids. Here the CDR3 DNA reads TGCAGTCCAGACGGGGAGCAGACCTACGAGCAGTACTTC. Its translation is CSPDGEQTYEQYF.

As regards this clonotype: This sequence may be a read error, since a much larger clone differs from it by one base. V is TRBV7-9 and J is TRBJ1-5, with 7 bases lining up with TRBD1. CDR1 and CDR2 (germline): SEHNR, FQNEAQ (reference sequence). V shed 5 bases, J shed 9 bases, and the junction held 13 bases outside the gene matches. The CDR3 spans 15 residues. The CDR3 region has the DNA TGTGCCAGCAGCGCGCTAGACAGGGCAGGGCGGCCCCAGCATTTT. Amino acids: CASSALDRAGRPQHF.

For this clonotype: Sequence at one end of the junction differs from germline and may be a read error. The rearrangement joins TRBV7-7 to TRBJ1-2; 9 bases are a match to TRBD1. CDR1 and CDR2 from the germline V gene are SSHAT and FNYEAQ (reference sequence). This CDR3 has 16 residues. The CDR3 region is CASSVRGADRGDGYTF. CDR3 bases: TGTGCTAGCAGCGTACGAGGGGCTGACAGGGGGGATGGCTACACCTTC.

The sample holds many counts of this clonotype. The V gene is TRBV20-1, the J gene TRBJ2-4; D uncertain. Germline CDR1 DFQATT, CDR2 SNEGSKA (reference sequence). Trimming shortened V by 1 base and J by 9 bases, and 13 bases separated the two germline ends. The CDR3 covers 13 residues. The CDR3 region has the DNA TGCAGTGCTAGAGTTTGGGATGGGTCCATTCAGTACTTC. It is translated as CSARVWDGSIQYF.

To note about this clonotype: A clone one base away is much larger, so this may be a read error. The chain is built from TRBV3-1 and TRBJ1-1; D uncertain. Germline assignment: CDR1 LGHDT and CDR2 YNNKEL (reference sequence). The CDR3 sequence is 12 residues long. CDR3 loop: CANSQSDTEAFF. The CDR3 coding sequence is TGTGCCAACAGCCAATCTGACACTGAAGCTTTCTTT. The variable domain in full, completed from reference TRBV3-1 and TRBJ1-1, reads DTAVSQTPKYLVTQMGNDKSIKCEQNLGHDTMYWYKQDSKKFLKIMFSYNNKELIINETVPNRFSPKSPDKAHLNLHINSLELGDSAVYFCANSQSDTEAFFGQGTRLTVV.

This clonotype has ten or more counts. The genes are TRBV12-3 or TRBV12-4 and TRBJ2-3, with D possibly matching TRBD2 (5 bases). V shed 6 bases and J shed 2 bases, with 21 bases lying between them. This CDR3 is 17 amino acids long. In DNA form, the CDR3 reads TGTGCCAGCAGCATTTGGGCCCCTAGCTCCTCCACAGATACGCAGTATTTT. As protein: CASSIWAPSSSTDTQYF.

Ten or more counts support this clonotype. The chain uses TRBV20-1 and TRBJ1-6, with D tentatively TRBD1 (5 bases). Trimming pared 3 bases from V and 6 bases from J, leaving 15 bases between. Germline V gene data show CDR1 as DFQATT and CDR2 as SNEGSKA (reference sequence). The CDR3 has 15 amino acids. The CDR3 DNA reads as TGCAGTGCTAGGGTGACCCCGACAGCTAATTCACCCCTCCACTTT. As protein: CSARVTPTANSPLHF.

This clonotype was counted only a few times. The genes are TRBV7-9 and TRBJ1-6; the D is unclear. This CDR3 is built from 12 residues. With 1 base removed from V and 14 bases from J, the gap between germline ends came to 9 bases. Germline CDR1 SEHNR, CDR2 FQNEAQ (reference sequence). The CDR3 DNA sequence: TGTGCCAGCAGCTTAGAAGGACTCGCCCTCCACTTT. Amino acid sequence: CASSLEGLALHF.

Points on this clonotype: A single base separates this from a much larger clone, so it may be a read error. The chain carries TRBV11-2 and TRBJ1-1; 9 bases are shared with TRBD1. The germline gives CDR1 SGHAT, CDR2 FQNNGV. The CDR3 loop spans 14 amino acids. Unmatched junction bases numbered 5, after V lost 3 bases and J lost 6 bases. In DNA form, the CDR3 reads TGTGCCAGCAGCTTTGGGACAGGGAGGGCTGAAGCTTTCTTT. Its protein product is CASSFGTGRAEAFF.

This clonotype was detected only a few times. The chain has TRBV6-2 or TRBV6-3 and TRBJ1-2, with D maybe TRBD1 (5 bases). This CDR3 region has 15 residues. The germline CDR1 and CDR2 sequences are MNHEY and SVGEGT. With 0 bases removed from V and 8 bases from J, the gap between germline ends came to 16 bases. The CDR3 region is CASSYSREGKRGYTF. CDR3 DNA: TGTGCCAGCAGTTACTCGCGTGAGGGGAAGCGGGGCTACACCTTC.

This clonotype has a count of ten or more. CDR3 amino acids: CASSHARTDTQYF. In nucleotides, the CDR3 is TGTGCCAGTTCTCACGCCCGCACAGATACGCAGTATTTT. The rearrangement joins TRBV19 to TRBJ2-3, with D hard to call. Germline assignment: CDR1 LNHDA and CDR2 SQIVND (reference sequence). Trimming took off 8 bases at V and 1 base at J, with 10 bases between the two ends. This CDR3 contains 13 residues.

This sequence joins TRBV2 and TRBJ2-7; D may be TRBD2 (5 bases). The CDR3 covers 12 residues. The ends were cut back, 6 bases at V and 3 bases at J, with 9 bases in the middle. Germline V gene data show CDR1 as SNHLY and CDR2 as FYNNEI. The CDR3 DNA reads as TGTGCCAGCAGAATCGGGAACTACGAGCAGTACTTC. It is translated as CASRIGNYEQYF.

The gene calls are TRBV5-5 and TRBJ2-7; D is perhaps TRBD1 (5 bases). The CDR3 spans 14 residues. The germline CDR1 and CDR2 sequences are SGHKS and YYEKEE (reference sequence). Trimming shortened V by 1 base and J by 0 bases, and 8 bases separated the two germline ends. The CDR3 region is CASSLSQGSYEQYF. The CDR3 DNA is TGTGCCAGCAGCTTGTCCCAGGGCTCCTACGAGCAGTACTTC.

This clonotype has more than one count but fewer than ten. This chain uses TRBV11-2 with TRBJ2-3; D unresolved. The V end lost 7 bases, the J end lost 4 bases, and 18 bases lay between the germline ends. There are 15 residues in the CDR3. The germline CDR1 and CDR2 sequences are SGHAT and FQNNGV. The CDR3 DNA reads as TGTGCCAGCACCGTAAACCTCGGACGGGCAGATACGCAGTATTTT. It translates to CASTVNLGRADTQYF.

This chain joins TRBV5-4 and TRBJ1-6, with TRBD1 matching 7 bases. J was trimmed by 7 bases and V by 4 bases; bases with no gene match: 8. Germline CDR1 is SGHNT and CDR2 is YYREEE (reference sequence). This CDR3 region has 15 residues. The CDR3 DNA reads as TGTGCCAGCAGCCGAGGGGGACAGCCAAATTCACCCCTCCACTTT. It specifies CASSRGGQPNSPLHF.

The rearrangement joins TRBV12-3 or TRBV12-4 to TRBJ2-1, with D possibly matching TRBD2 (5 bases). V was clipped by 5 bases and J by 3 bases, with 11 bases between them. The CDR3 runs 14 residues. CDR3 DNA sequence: TGTGCCAGCAGTCTCAGGACTCTCTACAATGAGCAGTTCTTC. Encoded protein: CASSLRTLYNEQFF.

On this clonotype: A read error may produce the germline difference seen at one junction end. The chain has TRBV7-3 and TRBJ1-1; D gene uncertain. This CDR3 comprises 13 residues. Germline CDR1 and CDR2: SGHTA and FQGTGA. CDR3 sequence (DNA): TGTGCCACCAGCTTTTTAATGAACACTGAAGCTTTCTTT. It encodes CATSFLMNTEAFF. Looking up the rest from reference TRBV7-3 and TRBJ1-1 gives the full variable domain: GAGVSQTPSNKVTEKGKYVELRCDPISGHTALYWYRQSLGQGPEFLIYFQGTGAADDSGLPNDRFFAVRPEGSVSTLKIQRTERGDSAVYLCATSFLMNTEAFFGQGTRLTVV.

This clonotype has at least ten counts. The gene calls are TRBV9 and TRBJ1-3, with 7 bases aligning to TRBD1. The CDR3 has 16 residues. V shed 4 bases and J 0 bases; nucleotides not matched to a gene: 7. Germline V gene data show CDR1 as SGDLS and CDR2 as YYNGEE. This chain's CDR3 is CASSPGQLSSGNTIYF. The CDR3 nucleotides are TGTGCCAGCAGCCCGGGACAGTTGAGCTCTGGAAACACCATATATTTT.

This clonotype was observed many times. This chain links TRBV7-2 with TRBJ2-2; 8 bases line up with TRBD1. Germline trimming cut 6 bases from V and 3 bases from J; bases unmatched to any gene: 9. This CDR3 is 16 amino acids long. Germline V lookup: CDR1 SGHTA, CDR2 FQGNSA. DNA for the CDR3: TGTGCCAGCAGTTCCCCCAGGGGGCGCCACACCGGGGAGCTGTTTTTT. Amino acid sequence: CASSSPRGRHTGELFF.

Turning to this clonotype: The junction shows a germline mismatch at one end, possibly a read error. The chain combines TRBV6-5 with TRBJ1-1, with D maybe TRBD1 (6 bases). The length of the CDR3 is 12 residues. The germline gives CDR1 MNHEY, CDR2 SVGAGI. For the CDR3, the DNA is TGTGCCAGCAGTTACCGTGGGCAGGGGCGCACCTTT. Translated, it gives CASSYRGQGRTF.

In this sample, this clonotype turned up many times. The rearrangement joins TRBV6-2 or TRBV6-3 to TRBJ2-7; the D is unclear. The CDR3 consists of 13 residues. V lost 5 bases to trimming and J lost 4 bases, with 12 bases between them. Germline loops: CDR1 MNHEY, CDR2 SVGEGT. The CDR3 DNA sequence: TGTGCCAGCAGTAGACGCCGCGAGTACGAGCAGTACTTC. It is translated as CASSRRREYEQYF.

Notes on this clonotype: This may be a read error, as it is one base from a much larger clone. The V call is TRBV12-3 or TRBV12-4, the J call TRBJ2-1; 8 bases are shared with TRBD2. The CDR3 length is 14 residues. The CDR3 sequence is CVSIPGGGVDEQFF. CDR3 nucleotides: TGTGTCAGCATTCCCGGGGGGGGCGTCGATGAGCAGTTCTTC.